This is a list of T cell receptor beta chains from one sample in a study of T cell repertoires in cytomegalovirus infection. TCRdb re-called the reads through MiXCR, storing one row per CDR3 protein. Of about 320,000 distinct CDR3 sequences listed, more than 8% are singletons. Sequenced: PBMCs. The source is a human donor in good health (CMV status not recorded). Some clones in this sample may be carry-over from other donors' samples. Both conserved end residues are part of each CDR3. The D gene is left open where the match is weak. Clone size is stated in some rows and not others, as once, few, many or a class when expanded.

d_gene	v_gene	j_gene	abundance	CDR3aa	CDR3nt
NA	TRBV7-9	TRBJ1-2	NA	CASSPECKGYTF	TGTGCCAGCAGCCCGGAGTGTAAGGGCTACACCTTC
TRBD2	TRBV20-1	TRBJ2-1	few	CSARLAGVVEQFF	TGCAGTGCTAGATTAGCGGGAGTGGTTGAGCAGTTCTTC
NA	TRBV10-3	TRBJ2-7	NA	CAISDPYEQYF	TGTGCCATCAGTGACCCCTACGAGCAGTACTTC
TRBD1	TRBV12-3/TRBV12-4	TRBJ2-5	NA	CASSPGTGIETQYF	TGTGCCAGCAGTCCCGGGACAGGGATAGAGACCCAGTACTTC
NA	TRBV3-1	TRBJ1-3	NA	CASSATRTIYF	TGTGCCAGCAGCGCGACGAGGACCATATATTTT
NA	TRBV11-1	TRBJ1-1	few	CASSSAWAITEAFF	TGTGCCAGCAGCTCTGCATGGGCAATCACTGAAGCTTTCTTT
NA	TRBV15	TRBJ1-3	many	CATSSEGGDAASGNTIYF	TGTGCCACCAGCAGCGAGGGGGGGGATGCCGCCTCTGGAAACACCATATATTTT
TRBD1	TRBV7-2	TRBJ1-6	many	CASSRTGEDSPLHF	TGTGCCAGCAGCCGGACAGGGGAAGATTCACCCCTCCACTTT
TRBD2	TRBV7-2	TRBJ2-2	many	CASSSLAANTGELFF	TGTGCCAGCAGCTCCCTAGCGGCAAACACCGGGGAGCTGTTTTTT
TRBD2	TRBV28	TRBJ2-3	few	CASLRLAGGGGMTDTQYF	TGTGCCAGCCTTAGGCTAGCGGGAGGCGGCGGGATGACAGATACGCAGTATTTT
TRBD1	TRBV10-1	TRBJ1-2	few	CASSTRGPYGYTF	TGCGCCAGCAGTACAAGGGGGCCCTATGGCTACACCTTC
NA	TRBV11-2	TRBJ2-1	NA	CASSPRRSGLYNEQFF	TGTGCCAGCAGCCCCCGCCGTAGCGGACTTTACAATGAGCAGTTCTTC
NA	TRBV20-1	TRBJ1-1	NA	CSATSGFNTEAFF	TGCAGTGCCACCTCCGGATTCAACACTGAAGCTTTCTTT
TRBD1	TRBV6-5	TRBJ2-1	few	CASIGQGRNEQFF	TGTGCCAGCATCGGACAGGGGAGGAATGAGCAGTTCTTC
NA	TRBV6-2/TRBV6-3	TRBJ2-1	few	CASSPSGEGYNEQFF	TGTGCCAGCAGTCCCTCAGGGGAGGGCTACAATGAGCAGTTCTTC
TRBD2	TRBV7-6	TRBJ2-1	few	CASSPPPAGWEQFF	TGTGCCAGCAGCCCCCCCCCAGCGGGGTGGGAGCAGTTCTTC
NA	TRBV7-2	TRBJ1-2	few	CASSLAVGAGGYTF	TGTGCCAGCAGCTTAGCGGTGGGGGCGGGAGGCTACACCTTC
NA	TRBV7-2	TRBJ2-1	few	CASSAQGRGEQFF	TGTGCCAGCAGCGCACAGGGCCGGGGTGAGCAGTTCTTC
TRBD2	TRBV4-1	TRBJ2-7	many	CASSQDGSRGLADEQYF	TGCGCCAGCAGCCAAGATGGTTCCAGGGGACTAGCGGACGAGCAGTACTTC
NA	TRBV20-1	TRBJ1-1	NA	CSARRGENTEAFF	TGCAGTGCTAGACGAGGGGAGAACACTGAAGCTTTCTTT
NA	TRBV6-6	TRBJ1-1	few	CASTPQTANTEAFF	TGTGCCAGCACCCCGCAGACAGCGAACACTGAAGCTTTCTTT
NA	TRBV28	TRBJ2-6	NA	CASRPSGGANVLTF	TGTGCCAGCAGACCTAGTGGAGGGGCCAACGTCCTGACTTTC
NA	TRBV6-6	TRBJ1-5	few	CASSYGSGGNQPQHF	TGTGCCAGCAGTTACGGGTCAGGTGGGAATCAGCCCCAGCATTTT
TRBD1	TRBV6-5	TRBJ1-5	NA	CASSYGQGGQPQHF	TGTGCCAGCAGTTACGGGCAGGGGGGTCAGCCCCAGCATTTT
NA	TRBV5-1	TRBJ2-7	few	CASSIDGAYEQYF	TGCGCCAGCAGCATCGACGGTGCCTACGAGCAGTACTTC
NA	TRBV7-9	TRBJ2-3	many	CAPGPKTTDTQYF	TGTGCCCCGGGCCCTAAAACGACAGATACGCAGTATTTT
NA	TRBV28	TRBJ1-5	many	CASSSRGLRQPQHF	TGTGCCAGCAGTTCCAGGGGCCTCAGGCAGCCCCAGCATTTT
TRBD2	TRBV6-1	TRBJ2-3	NA	CASSGGLAREADTQYF	TGTGCCAGCAGTGGGGGACTAGCGAGGGAAGCAGATACGCAGTATTTT
TRBD2	TRBV7-2	TRBJ2-2	many	CASLNRRVAGGLGTGELFF	TGTGCCAGCCTCAATCGTCGAGTAGCGGGAGGCCTAGGCACCGGGGAGCTGTTTTTT
NA	TRBV27	TRBJ1-1	few	CASSLTLYTEAFF	TGTGCCAGCAGTTTAACGTTGTACACTGAAGCTTTCTTT
TRBD2	TRBV24-1	TRBJ2-1	NA	CATSDPLAGAKDNEQFF	TGTGCCACCAGTGATCCACTAGCGGGAGCGAAGGACAATGAGCAGTTCTTC
NA	TRBV28	TRBJ2-4	many	CASSFPSEAVQAKNIQYF	TGTGCCAGCAGTTTCCCGTCTGAGGCAGTTCAAGCCAAAAACATTCAGTACTTC
NA	TRBV12-3/TRBV12-4	TRBJ2-2	few	CASNAFGATGGELFF	TGTGCCAGCAACGCCTTCGGGGCCACCGGCGGGGAGCTGTTTTTT
NA	TRBV3-1	TRBJ2-2	NA	CASSFPDIMNTGELFF	TGTGCCAGCAGCTTTCCTGACATAATGAACACCGGGGAGCTGTTTTTT
NA	TRBV12-3/TRBV12-4	TRBJ2-7	few	CASRGGRDYEQYF	TGTGCCAGCAGGGGGGGCAGAGACTACGAGCAGTACTTC
NA	TRBV24-1	TRBJ2-1	few	CATSDRTGHQGRNEQFF	TGTGCCACCAGTGATCGTACAGGGCACCAAGGGAGGAATGAGCAGTTCTTC
NA	TRBV7-2	TRBJ1-1	many	CASRTSIGLNTEAFF	TGTGCCAGCAGGACATCAATAGGATTGAACACTGAAGCTTTCTTT
NA	TRBV7-6	TRBJ2-1	NA	CASSLGRGRNNEQFF	TGTGCCAGCAGCTTAGGCAGGGGGAGGAACAATGAGCAGTTCTTC
TRBD1	TRBV7-6	TRBJ2-5	NA	CASSPQGARETQYF	TGTGCCAGCAGCCCACAGGGGGCGCGGGAGACCCAGTACTTC
NA	TRBV7-2	TRBJ2-1	few	CASSPIDRAPYNEQFF	TGTGCCAGCAGCCCTATCGATAGGGCCCCCTACAATGAGCAGTTCTTC
NA	TRBV4-1	TRBJ2-5	many	CASSQDFGREETQYF	TGCGCCAGCAGCCAAGATTTCGGAAGGGAAGAGACCCAGTACTTC
NA	TRBV20-1	TRBJ2-1	many	CSAPPSGYNEQFF	TGCAGTGCCCCCCCCAGCGGCTACAATGAGCAGTTCTTC
NA	TRBV7-9	TRBJ1-3	many	CASSLETISGNTIYF	TGTGCCAGCAGCCTCGAAACTATCTCAGGAAACACCATATATTTT
NA	TRBV7-2	TRBJ1-2	many	CASVRDKDYGYTF	TGTGCCAGCGTTCGGGACAAAGACTATGGCTACACCTTC